This passage covers 18 T cell receptor beta chains from one sample sequenced in a study of lymphopenia after photon versus proton radiotherapy. Using immunoSEQ multiplex PCR, the repertoire was profiled, and TCRdb retains in-frame clones only, with some absent. The table records about 70,000 clones, less than 95% of them present only once. The sequencing used peripheral blood, collected from a patient treated with photon-based radiotherapy. Every receptor here comes from a woman aged 40 to 55 with cholangiocarcinoma.

The rearrangement joins TRBV7-2 to TRBJ2-5; D ambiguous. Germline CDR1 is SGHTA and CDR2 is FQGNSA. This CDR3 is built from 15 residues. V was shortened by 1 base and J by 3 bases, with 12 bases between the two germline ends. CDR3 nucleotide sequence: TGTGCCAGCAGCTTAGTGTCTAACGTTAAAGAGACCCAGTACTTC. Protein: CASSLVSNVKETQYF.

The V and J genes are TRBV4-3 and TRBJ2-7, with D perhaps TRBD2 (5 bases). This CDR3 region has 13 residues. The V and J ends lost 0 bases and 3 bases respectively, with 6 bases between them. Germline assignment: CDR1 LGHNA and CDR2 YSLEER. DNA of the CDR3: TGCGCCAGCAGCCAAGAAGGAGGCTACGAGCAGTACTTC. It codes for CASSQEGGYEQYF.

The chain is built from TRBV5-6 and TRBJ2-3; D perhaps matches TRBD1 (6 bases). V lost 0 bases and J lost 0, with 8 bases in between. The germline V gene encodes CDR1 SGHDT and CDR2 YYEEEE. The CDR3 contains 15 residues. The CDR3 spells CASSLVGTSTDTQYF. CDR3 in DNA: TGTGCCAGCAGCTTGGTCGGGACAAGCACAGATACGCAGTATTTT.

Note on this clone: Sequence at one end of the junction differs from germline and may be a read error. The chain couples TRBV6-5 to TRBJ2-3, with 10 bases fitting TRBD2. The CDR3 length is 14 residues. In germline, CDR1 is MNHEY, CDR2 SVGAGI. The CDR3 bases are TGTGCCAGCAGTATAGGACTAGCGGCAGATGCGCAGTATTTT. Encoded protein: CASSIGLAADAQYF.

The rearrangement uses TRBV19 and TRBJ2-1; 13 nucleotides line up with TRBD2. The CDR3 contains 15 residues. Germline V lookup: CDR1 LNHDA, CDR2 SQIVND (reference sequence). J was trimmed by 3 bases and V by 5 bases; bases with no gene match: 1. The CDR3 DNA reads as TGTGCCAGTAGTCGGACTAGCGGGGGCTACAATGAGCAGTTCTTC. Translated, it gives CASSRTSGGYNEQFF.

The chain joins TRBV27 to TRBJ2-7; 7 bases agree with TRBD2. V dropped 5 bases and J dropped 7; count of bases not matched to a gene: 11. The germline gives CDR1 MNHEY, CDR2 SMNVEV (reference sequence). The CDR3 sequence is 14 residues long. The CDR3 DNA is TGTGCCAGCAGTCCAATGAACGGGGGGATGGAGCAGTACTTC. It specifies CASSPMNGGMEQYF.

The rearrangement joins TRBV4-1 to TRBJ1-3; D is uncertain. CDR1 and CDR2 from the germline V gene are MGHRA and YSYEKL. This CDR3 is 15 amino acids long. V lost 3 bases to trimming and J lost 0 bases, with 9 bases between them. The CDR3 DNA sequence: TGCGCCAGCAGCCAGGCCCAGAACTCTGGAAACACCATATATTTT. Translated, it gives CASSQAQNSGNTIYF.

The chain links TRBV6-5 to TRBJ1-1; 9 bases align to TRBD1. The CDR3 runs to 13 residues. J was trimmed by 8 bases and V by 5 bases; bases with no gene match: 6. The germline CDR1 and CDR2 sequences are MNHEY and SVGAGI. The CDR3 coding sequence is TGTGCCAGCAGTCTGGGACAGGGCGCAGAAGCTTTCTTT. Its protein product is CASSLGQGAEAFF.

The rearrangement joins TRBV11-2 to TRBJ2-7; 11 positions match TRBD2. This CDR3 has 15 amino acids. Per germline, CDR1 SGHAT and CDR2 FQNNGV. J lost 2 bases, V lost 4 bases, and 4 bases had no gene match. The CDR3 nucleotides are TGTGCCAGCAGCTCCTTAGCGGGAGGGGCCTACGAGCAGTACTTC. Encoded protein: CASSSLAGGAYEQYF.

This chain links TRBV2 with TRBJ1-6; TRBD1 matches at 9 bases. Looked up from germline, CDR1 is SNHLY and CDR2 is FYNNEI. V gave up 4 bases and J gave up 8 bases; unmatched junction bases: 3. The CDR3 loop spans 14 amino acids. The CDR3 sequence: CASSARQGDSPLHF. DNA of the CDR3: TGTGCCAGCAGTGCGAGACAGGGGGATTCACCCCTCCACTTT.

The chain couples TRBV29-1 to TRBJ1-1, with 9 bases identical to TRBD1. Germline V gene lookup returns CDR1 SQVTM and CDR2 ANQGSEA. The CDR3 contains 14 residues. Trimming at V came to 2 bases and at J to 4 bases, leaving 5 bases not matched to a gene. The CDR3: CSVETTGGFTEAFF. For the CDR3, the DNA is TGCAGCGTTGAAACTACAGGGGGCTTCACTGAAGCTTTCTTT.

The genes are TRBV19 and TRBJ1-5, with a tentative D call TRBD1 (5 bases). The germline CDR1 and CDR2 sequences are LNHDA and SQIVND (reference sequence). This CDR3 is 14 amino acids long. Trimming cost V 6 bases and J 7 bases, with 16 bases left between them. The CDR3 is CASSLEGREQPQHF. The CDR3 coding sequence is TGTGCCAGTAGCTTGGAGGGCAGGGAGCAGCCCCAGCATTTT.

V gene TRBV11-3 combines with J gene TRBJ2-5; TRBD2 might be the D (7 bases). The V gene's germline CDR1 is SGHNT and CDR2 YENEEA. CDR3 size: 16 residues. V was trimmed by 7 bases and J by 1 base, leaving 19 bases between them. For the CDR3, the DNA is TGTGCCAGCACCCCGGGGGCGGGGGCCATCCAAGAGACCCAGTACTTC. This gives the protein CASTPGAGAIQETQYF.

This clone appeared once. The J gene is TRBJ1-4, the V gene TRBV27, with D unclear. V gave up 5 bases and J gave up 4 bases, with 14 bases separating them. Germline CDR1 reads MNHEY; CDR2 reads SMNVEV (reference sequence). This CDR3 has 15 amino acids. Here the CDR3 reads CASSPFVGGNEKLFF. The CDR3 DNA sequence: TGTGCCAGCAGTCCCTTTGTTGGAGGTAATGAAAAACTGTTTTTT.

This chain uses TRBV7-3 with TRBJ2-1, with D possibly being TRBD2 (7 bases). Germline values: CDR1 SGHTA, CDR2 FQGTGA. The germline V and J ends were trimmed by 5 bases and 0 bases, with 26 bases remaining between them. The CDR3 has 20 residues. CDR3 protein: CASSRRGADLIQLSYNEQFF. CDR3 DNA sequence: TGTGCCAGCAGCCGACGGGGGGCCGATCTTATCCAACTCTCCTACAATGAGCAGTTCTTC.

The chain is built from TRBV10-3 and TRBJ1-5; D gene unclear. This CDR3 contains 12 residues. Germline V gene lookup returns CDR1 ENHRY and CDR2 SYGVKD. Between the trimmed V and J ends, which lost 4 bases and 1 base, there was a span of 2 bases. The CDR3 DNA reads as TGTGCCATCAGTGGGAGCAATCAGCCCCAGCATTTT. Its translation is CAISGSNQPQHF.

The V call is TRBV11-1, the J call TRBJ2-3; D is undetermined. The CDR3 covers 12 residues. Trimming cost V 2 bases and J 6 bases, with 6 bases left between them. Germline CDR1 is SGHAT and CDR2 is FQDESV (reference sequence). The CDR3 region has the DNA TGTGCCAGCAGCTTAAGAGCTGATACGCAGTATTTT. This encodes CASSLRADTQYF.

The chain joins TRBV5-1 to TRBJ2-7; TRBD2 matches at 10 bases. Trimming removed 3 bases from V and 4 bases from J; junction bases left unmatched: 19. The length of the CDR3 is 19 residues. Germline V gene data show CDR1 as SGHRS and CDR2 as YFSETQ. Here the CDR3 reads CASSSKTSGLPGEDYEQYF. CDR3 nucleotides: TGCGCCAGCAGCTCAAAGACTAGCGGGCTACCGGGAGAGGATTACGAGCAGTACTTC.